The 5 T cell receptor beta chains below come from one sample, sequenced in a study of breast tumors, draining lymph nodes, adjacent tissues. Breast cancer patients provided tissue from their axillary draining lymph nodes. TCRdb used MiXCR to reprocess the multiplex PCR reads, holding one entry per CDR3 protein. The sample contains fewer than 200,000 distinct CDR3 sequences, roughly a third of which appear only once. Input material: axillary lymph node tissue. Receptors were obtained from a female donor with breast cancer. Some clones in this sample may be carry-over from other donors' samples.

There are many counts of this clonotype. The chain joins TRBV6-5 to TRBJ1-2; a possible D gene is TRBD1 (5 bases). CDR1 and CDR2 (germline): MNHEY, SVGAGI. The length of the CDR3 is 14 residues. The germline V and J ends were trimmed by 10 bases and 7 bases, with 22 bases remaining between them. The CDR3 loop is CATSGRGPPVGYTF. Here the CDR3 DNA reads TGTGCCACCTCGGGGCGGGGCCCTCCGGTTGGCTACACCTTC.

Only a few counts were recorded for this clonotype. Being one base from a much bigger clone, this may be a read error. This likely comes from a read error, as the CDR3 has no conserved phenylalanine or tryptophan at its end. This rearrangement joins TRBV7-6 to TRBJ2-1; 7 bases align to TRBD2. CDR3 length equals 14 residues. With V trimmed by 5 bases and J by 1 base, 2 bases remained unmatched. The germline V gene encodes CDR1 SGHVS and CDR2 FNYEAQ. The CDR3, as DNA: TGTGCCAGCAGCCAGCGGGGATCCTACAATGAGCAGTTCCTC. As protein: CASSQRGSYNEQFL.

This clonotype was seen ten or more times. The V gene is TRBV7-9, the J gene TRBJ2-1; the D call may be TRBD1 or TRBD2 (7 bases each). The CDR3 length is 21 residues. V lost 6 bases to trimming and J lost 4 bases, with 34 bases between them. Germline V gene lookup returns CDR1 SEHNR and CDR2 FQNEAQ (reference sequence). The CDR3 region has the DNA TGTGCCAGCAGTCCCCTGCTGGTCCGGACAGGTTTACGGGGGGATTACAATGAGCAGTTCTTC. This codes for CASSPLLVRTGLRGDYNEQFF.

This clonotype is categorized as medium-sized. The J gene is TRBJ2-2, the V gene TRBV5-1; tentatively, D is TRBD1 or TRBD2 (5 bases each). V was clipped by 0 bases and J by 5 bases, with 14 bases between them. The CDR3 is made up of 16 amino acids. Germline assignment: CDR1 SGHRS and CDR2 YFSETQ. The CDR3 coding sequence is TGCGCCAGCAGCTTGGTCGGGACGGCAAGGACCGGGGAGCTGTTTTTT. Its translation: CASSLVGTARTGELFF. Based on the CDR3 plus reference TRBV5-1 and TRBJ2-2, the full variable domain is KAGVTQTPRYLIKTRGQQVTLSCSPISGHRSVSWYQQTPGQGLQFLFEYFSETQRNKGNFPGRFSGRQFSNSRSEMNVSTLELGDSALYLCASSLVGTARTGELFFGEGSRLTVL.

The rearrangement joins TRBV28 to TRBJ2-1; 7 positions match TRBD1. Germline loops: CDR1 MDHEN, CDR2 SYDVKM. The CDR3 runs to 13 residues. V lost 8 bases and J lost 8; bases outside the gene matches: 9. The CDR3 coding sequence is TGTGCCAGCGGTAGCGAGGGGGCTTATGAGCAGTTCTTC. Protein: CASGSEGAYEQFF. Full variable domain (missing parts from reference TRBV28 and TRBJ2-1): DVKVTQSSRYLVKRTGEKVFLECVQDMDHENMFWYRQDPGLGLRLIYFSYDVKMKEKGDIPEGYSVSREKKERFSLILESASTNQTSMYLCASGSEGAYEQFFGPGTRLTVL.